These 20 T cell receptor beta chains share one sample of origin, sequenced in a study of response to subunit inactivated influenza vaccine. TCRdb processed the RT-PCR reads anew with MiXCR; each CDR3 protein has one entry. In the table there are 500,000 to 550,000 distinct CDR3 sequences, around a quarter of which are singletons. This sample was shared with a second study, whose subject was T cells expressing NK-cell markers. That paper adds: What made the TCR beta cDNA was 5'RACE template switching with UMIs.

The sequencing here drew on CD4+ T cells sorted from PBMCs, taken 11 to 12 days after vaccination. These receptors came from a man aged 45-60 years who received an inactivated influenza vaccine.

This clonotype was observed a handful of times. V is TRBV5-1 and J is TRBJ2-1; D possibly corresponds to TRBD2 (6 bases). This CDR3 has 18 residues. Trimming stripped 2 bases from V and 9 bases from J, with 27 bases between. Germline CDR1 and CDR2: SGHRS and YFSETQ. The CDR3: CASSLIGSVRGGMVEQFF. The CDR3 DNA sequence: TGCGCCAGCAGCTTAATAGGGTCGGTTCGGGGAGGTATGGTTGAGCAGTTCTTC.

The chain employs TRBV5-1 and TRBJ2-7; 10 positions agree with TRBD1. Trimming at V came to 1 base and at J to 4 bases, leaving 5 bases not matched to a gene. Looked up from germline, CDR1 is SGHRS and CDR2 is YFSETQ. CDR3 size: 15 residues. The CDR3 region has the DNA TGCGCCAGCAGCTTGCTCCGGGGACAGGGGTACGAGCAGTACTTC. It codes for CASSLLRGQGYEQYF.

This clonotype turned up a few times. This chain connects TRBV11-3 to TRBJ2-3, with a weak D call TRBD1 (6 bases). Germline CDR1 SGHNT, CDR2 YENEEA. The V and J ends lost 5 bases and 1 base respectively, with 13 bases between them. CDR3 size: 15 residues. For the CDR3, the DNA is TGTGCCAGCAGCCAAGGGGGAGCCGGCACAGATACGCAGTATTTT. Protein sequence: CASSQGGAGTDTQYF.

This clonotype was seen ten or more times. This chain joins TRBV20-1 and TRBJ1-5; the D is unclear. CDR3 length: 14 residues. V lost 2 bases, J lost 4 bases, and 12 bases lay in between. Germline CDR1 and CDR2: DFQATT and SNEGSKA (reference sequence). CDR3 in DNA: TGCAGTGCTAGACCAGGCCCTCCTAATCAGCCCCAGCATTTT. Its translation: CSARPGPPNQPQHF.

This clonotype was found a few times. The chain is built from TRBV7-9 and TRBJ2-7; D is unclear. The germline CDR1 and CDR2 sequences are SEHNR and FQNEAQ (reference sequence). The ends were cut back, 4 bases at V and 3 bases at J, with 7 bases in the middle. The CDR3 runs to 12 residues. The CDR3 loop reads CASSSLRYEQYF. As DNA, the CDR3 is TGTGCCAGCAGCTCCCTCCGCTACGAGCAGTACTTC.

This clonotype was observed a few times. This chain joins TRBV5-1 and TRBJ1-2; D unresolved. In germline, CDR1 is SGHRS, CDR2 YFSETQ. The ends were cut back, 4 bases at V and 13 bases at J, with 20 bases in the middle. The CDR3 runs 13 residues. DNA of the CDR3: TGCGCCAGCAGCCCGGCGGGGTTGGAGGTGCTCACCTTC. This encodes CASSPAGLEVLTF.

DNA for the CDR3: TGTGCCAGCAGTCGGACGGGGGAGAGGAATTCACCCCTCCACTTT. Its protein is CASSRTGERNSPLHF. The chain uses TRBV12-3 or TRBV12-4 and TRBJ1-6; tentatively, D is TRBD1 (5 bases). CDR3 length equals 15 residues. Deletions cut 5 bases from V and 7 bases from J, with 15 bases between.

This clonotype was recorded a few times. The rearrangement links TRBV10-3 to TRBJ2-7; maybe TRBD1 (7 bases). CDR1 is ENHRY and CDR2 is SYGVKD in the germline V gene. The CDR3 runs to 12 residues. V was shortened by 11 bases and J by 6 bases, with 17 bases between the two germline ends. The CDR3 region is CAARTGGTEQYF. The CDR3 bases are TGTGCCGCTCGGACAGGCGGGACCGAGCAGTACTTC.

This clonotype was counted only a few times. This sequence joins TRBV5-1 and TRBJ2-7; 9 bases are shared with TRBD1. The CDR3 contains 15 residues. With V trimmed by 4 bases and J by 6 bases, 11 bases remained unmatched. Germline CDR1 reads SGHRS; CDR2 reads YFSETQ. The CDR3 is CASSEPDRGVREQYF. CDR3 in DNA: TGCGCCAGCAGCGAACCGGACAGGGGAGTCCGCGAGCAGTACTTC.

The V gene is TRBV7-2, the J gene TRBJ2-7; the D call may be TRBD1 or TRBD2 (5 bases each). Trimming took off 5 bases at V and 4 bases at J, with 15 bases between the two ends. Germline values: CDR1 SGHTA, CDR2 FQGNSA. This CDR3 spans 14 amino acids. CDR3 sequence reads: CASSPGTRKYEQYF. The CDR3 DNA reads as TGTGCCAGCAGCCCCGGGACGAGAAAATACGAGCAGTACTTC.

V usage is TRBV29-1 and J usage is TRBJ2-7, with D possibly matching TRBD2 (6 bases). Germline V gene sequence: CDR1 SQVTM, CDR2 ANQGSEA. The V end was cut by 5 bases, the J end by 4 bases, with 15 bases between. The CDR3 totals 13 residues. The CDR3 region has the DNA TGCAGCGTTTCGGGCGGGACCAAATACGAGCAGTACTTC. Translation: CSVSGGTKYEQYF.

This chain connects TRBV28 to TRBJ1-2, with D hard to call. Germline CDR1 is MDHEN and CDR2 is SYDVKM. V was cut by 5 bases and J by 5 bases, with 3 bases left in between. The CDR3 loop spans 10 amino acids. CDR3 sequence reads: CASSNYGYTF. Here the CDR3 DNA reads TGTGCCAGCAGTAATTATGGCTACACCTTC.

This clonotype was observed many times. This rearrangement joins TRBV7-9 to TRBJ1-1, with 7 bases aligning to TRBD1. The germline V gene has CDR1 SEHNR and CDR2 FQNEAQ (reference sequence). J lost 6 bases, V lost 5 bases, and 9 bases had no gene match. The CDR3 contains 14 residues. The CDR3 DNA follows: TGTGCCAGCAGCCCAGCGACAGGGTTACCTGAAGCTTTCTTT. It is translated as CASSPATGLPEAFF.

J is TRBJ2-1 and V is TRBV11-2; 10 bases agree with TRBD1. CDR3 length: 17 residues. J lost 1 base, V lost 5 bases, and 8 bases had no gene match. Germline V gives CDR1 SGHAT, CDR2 FQNNGV. As DNA, the CDR3 is TGTGCCAGCAGCCCTATCAGACAGGGGGCTTCCTACAATGAGCAGTTCTTC. This codes for CASSPIRQGASYNEQFF. The full variable domain, its missing parts supplied by reference TRBV11-2 and TRBJ2-1, is EAGVAQSPRYKIIEKRQSVAFWCNPISGHATLYWYQQILGQGPKLLIQFQNNGVVDDSQLPKDRFSAERLKGVDSTLKIQPAKLEDSAVYLCASSPIRQGASYNEQFFGPGTRLTVL.

The J gene is TRBJ2-3, the V gene TRBV7-3; the D gene is possibly TRBD1 (6 bases). This CDR3 has 14 amino acids. Germline CDR1 SGHTA, CDR2 FQGTGA. Trimming left V 3 bases short and J 2 bases short, with 9 bases between. CDR3 amino acids: CASSFTGPTDTQYF. Here the CDR3 DNA reads TGTGCCAGCAGCTTTACAGGGCCCACAGATACGCAGTATTTT.

This chain's CDR3 is CASRATGGLNQPQHF. DNA for the CDR3: TGTGCCAGCAGGGCGACAGGGGGCCTCAATCAGCCCCAGCATTTT. The chain is built from TRBV2 and TRBJ1-5; 10 positions match TRBD1. V lost 6 bases and J lost 3; bases outside the gene matches: 5. Per germline, CDR1 SNHLY and CDR2 FYNNEI. The CDR3 sequence is 15 residues long.

This sequence joins TRBV5-8 and TRBJ1-5, with no clear D. From germline, CDR1 is SGHTS and CDR2 YDEGEE. V was shortened by 3 bases and J by 2 bases, with 12 bases between the two germline ends. This CDR3 is 15 amino acids long. In DNA form, the CDR3 reads TGTGCCAGCAGCTGGGGTGGGTCTGGCAATCAGCCCCAGCATTTT. It encodes CASSWGGSGNQPQHF.

This chain connects TRBV5-1 to TRBJ2-2; 13 bases agree with TRBD2. Germline trimming cut 3 bases from V and 3 bases from J; bases unmatched to any gene: 5. This CDR3 has 17 residues. CDR1 and CDR2 from the germline V gene are SGHRS and YFSETQ. CDR3 loop: CASSSAGTSGDTGELFF. CDR3 nucleotide sequence: TGCGCCAGCAGCTCCGCGGGGACTAGCGGGGACACCGGGGAGCTGTTTTTT.

This clonotype has a count of ten or more. The chain joins TRBV12-3 or TRBV12-4 to TRBJ1-3; D is uncertain. V was pared by 3 bases and J by 3 bases, with 3 bases between. CDR3 length equals 12 residues. CDR3 amino acids: CASSLLGNTIYF. As DNA, the CDR3 is TGTGCCAGCAGTTTGCTTGGAAACACCATATATTTT.

Of note for this clonotype: One base away lies a much larger clone, so this may be a sequencing read error. J is TRBJ2-1 and V is TRBV29-1; the D gene is possibly TRBD1 (6 bases). The DNA end is a closer match to TRBJ2-7, so the J assignment may be wrong. CDR3 length: 13 residues. Germline loops: CDR1 SQVTM, CDR2 ANQGSEA. CDR3 protein: CSVEGFQGFEQYF. In nucleotides, the CDR3 is TGCAGCGTTGAAGGTTTTCAGGGGTTTGAGCAGTACTTC.